This passage covers 10 T cell receptor beta chains from one sample sequenced in a study of cytomegalovirus exposure and HLA in healthy donors. In the PCR, 60 Vbeta and 13 Jbeta primers were used. Generated by immunoSEQ multiplex PCR, the TCRdb table keeps only in-frame clones and is missing some. The data show about 130,000 clones, approximately 75% seen once. Sample: PBMCs. Receptors originate from a woman aged 50 to 60 in good health and CMV-seronegative.

The chain joins TRBV28 to TRBJ1-5; tentatively, D is TRBD1 (6 bases). The CDR3 is made up of 14 amino acids. V dropped 7 bases and J dropped 6 bases, with 16 bases sitting between them. CDR1 is MDHEN and CDR2 is SYDVKM in the germline V gene. CDR3 protein: CASITAGVGQPQHF. The CDR3 DNA reads TGTGCCAGCATAACCGCAGGGGTCGGTCAGCCCCAGCATTTT. Looking up the rest from reference TRBV28 and TRBJ1-5 gives the full variable domain: DVKVTQSSRYLVKRTGEKVFLECVQDMDHENMFWYRQDPGLGLRLIYFSYDVKMKEKGDIPEGYSVSREKKERFSLILESASTNQTSMYLCASITAGVGQPQHFGDGTRLSIL.

This clone appeared once. The chain joins TRBV28 to TRBJ2-7, with D maybe TRBD1 (6 bases). The germline V gene has CDR1 MDHEN and CDR2 SYDVKM. The CDR3 runs 15 residues. V was pared by 2 bases and J by 0 bases, with 11 bases between. The CDR3 nucleotides are TGTGCCAGCAGTTTACACCAGGGGTACTCCTACGAGCAGTACTTC. Residues: CASSLHQGYSYEQYF.

The gene calls are TRBV15 and TRBJ2-7; TRBD2 matches at 10 bases. V gave up 1 base and J gave up 2 bases; unmatched junction bases: 20. Germline V gene lookup returns CDR1 LNHNV and CDR2 YYDKDF (reference sequence). CDR3 length: 21 residues. CDR3 region: CATSRGPNLAGDPYWTYEQYF. In DNA, the CDR3 is TGTGCCACCAGCAGAGGCCCCAATCTAGCGGGAGACCCTTATTGGACCTACGAGCAGTACTTC.

Many counts were recorded for this clone. The chain is built from TRBV12-1 and TRBJ2-7; the table calls TRBD2, which could not be checked here. TRBV12-1 is deemed a pseudogene. CDR3 length: 15 residues. The CDR3 loop is CASSQERERSYEQYF. Here the CDR3 DNA reads TGTGCCAGCAGCCAGGAGCGGGAGAGGTCCTACGAGCAGTACTTC.

CDR3 region: CASGLRGDTQYF. The DNA for the CDR3 is TGTGCCAGCGGACTAAGGGGAGATACGCAGTATTTT. The V call is TRBV11-3, the J call TRBJ2-3, with a weak D call TRBD2 (6 bases). This CDR3 comprises 12 residues. The V end was cut by 8 bases, the J end by 5 bases, with 11 bases between. Germline assignment: CDR1 SGHNT and CDR2 YENEEA.

V usage is TRBV28 and J usage is TRBJ2-7, with 9 positions matching TRBD1. The V gene end was trimmed by 7 bases and the J gene end by 2 bases; junction bases not matched to a gene: 6. The germline V gene has CDR1 MDHEN and CDR2 SYDVKM. This CDR3 is built from 14 residues. The CDR3 DNA reads TGTGCCAGCACCCCAGACAGGGGGACCTACGAGCAGTACTTC. Its translation is CASTPDRGTYEQYF.

The CDR3 protein is CASSHGAGRGTEAFF. CDR3 bases: TGTGCCAGCAGTCACGGCGCAGGTAGGGGCACTGAAGCTTTCTTT. This sequence joins TRBV25-1 and TRBJ1-1; D possibly corresponds to TRBD1 (5 bases). V lost 5 bases, J lost 4 bases, and 17 bases lay in between. The germline V gene has CDR1 MGHDK and CDR2 SYGVNS. This CDR3 comprises 15 residues.

As concerns this clone: The sample holds other DNA sequences that translate to the same CDR3. This chain links TRBV27 with TRBJ2-3; the D gene is possibly TRBD1 (6 bases). Looked up from germline, CDR1 is MNHEY and CDR2 is SMNVEV (reference sequence). This CDR3 comprises 16 residues. V was pared by 5 bases and J by 3 bases, with 18 bases between. CDR3 nucleotide sequence: TGTGCCAGCAGTATAATGGGGCAGGGGTTAACAGATACGCAGTATTTT. As protein: CASSIMGQGLTDTQYF.

This chain joins TRBV30 and TRBJ2-7; D unclear. Germline-derived CDR1 and CDR2 are GTSNPN and SVGIG (reference sequence). This CDR3 is 11 amino acids long. The V end was cut by 8 bases, the J end by 3 bases, with 11 bases between. CDR3 residues: CAQIQVYEQYF. The DNA of the CDR3 is TGTGCCCAGATCCAGGTCTACGAGCAGTACTTC.

This chain uses TRBV9 with TRBJ2-3; D might be TRBD2 (5 bases). The CDR3 is made up of 14 amino acids. Germline loops: CDR1 SGDLS, CDR2 YYNGEE. V lost 3 bases and J 0 bases, leaving 8 bases between the germline ends. CDR3 DNA: TGTGCCAGCAGCGGCAGCGGTAGCACAGATACGCAGTATTTT. This gives the protein CASSGSGSTDTQYF.